This T cell receptor (beta chain) was observed in a study of T cells in Graves' hyperthyroidism and ophthalmopathy. Trimming removed 5 bases at V and 4 bases at J, with 15 bases between. The CDR3 covers 15 residues. Germline V gives CDR1 SGHVS, CDR2 FQNEAQ. TCR beta CDR3 region amplification was performed from RNA transcripts. The primer set for the first-round RT-PCR of the TCR CDR3 was HTBI. TCRdb passed the multiplex PCR reads through MiXCR, listing each CDR3 protein once. The sample consists of about 840,000 distinct CDR3 sequences, over 35% of them appearing once. This receptor was taken from a man between 18 and 35 years old with Graves' hyperthyroidism. This chain uses TRBV7-8 with TRBJ1-5, with D hard to call. Sequenced sample: blood. As DNA, the CDR3 is TGTGCCAGCAGCCAAGGAGTTTCGGGGAATCAGCCCCAGCATTTT. Protein sequence: CASSQGVSGNQPQHF.